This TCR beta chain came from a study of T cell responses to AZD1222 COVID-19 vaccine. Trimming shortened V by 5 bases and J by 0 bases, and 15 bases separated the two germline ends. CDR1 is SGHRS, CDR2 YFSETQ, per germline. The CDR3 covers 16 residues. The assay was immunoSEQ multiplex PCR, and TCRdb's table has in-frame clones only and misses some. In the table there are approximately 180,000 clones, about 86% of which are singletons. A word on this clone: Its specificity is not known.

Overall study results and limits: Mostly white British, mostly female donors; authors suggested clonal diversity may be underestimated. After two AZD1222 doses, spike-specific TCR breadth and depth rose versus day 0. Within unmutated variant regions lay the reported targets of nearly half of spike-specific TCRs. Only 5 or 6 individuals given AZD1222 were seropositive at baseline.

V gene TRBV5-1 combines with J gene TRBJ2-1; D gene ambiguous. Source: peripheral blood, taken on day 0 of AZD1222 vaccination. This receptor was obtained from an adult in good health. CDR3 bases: TGCGCCAGCAGGTCTGCTATCGTGAGCTCCTACAATGAGCAGTTCTTC. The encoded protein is CASRSAIVSSYNEQFF.